This TCR beta chain was profiled in a study of T cell repertoires in cytomegalovirus infection. Study at large: Researchers turned to recently identified HLA-C-restricted CMV epitopes as well as well-studied HLA-B-restricted ones. CMV infection plus the matching HLA type was flagged by public TCR beta signatures. Points from the study as a whole: Clonotype analysis showed dominance of the ex vivo response by HLA-C-restricted CMV-specific TCR beta clonotypes. Pooled public TCR beta family frequency picked out CMV carriers with the relevant HLA.

At least ten counts were recorded for this clonotype. Its antigen is unknown. TCRdb redid the calling of the reads with MiXCR, one entry per CDR3 protein. The profile shows 300,000 or so distinct CDR3 sequences, roughly 25% of them singletons. This CDR3 contains 16 residues. V dropped 5 bases and J dropped 7; count of bases not matched to a gene: 8. Germline V gene sequence: CDR1 SGHTA, CDR2 FQGNSA. The material was cultured PBMCs, obtained from culture after CMV antigen stimulation. This chain links TRBV7-2 with TRBJ2-1, with 13 bases aligning to TRBD2. The TCR sequence derives from a human donor in good health (CMV status not recorded). Some clones in this sample may be carry-over from other donors' samples. The CDR3 sequence: CASSLRLAGGYNEQFF. CDR3 nucleotide sequence: TGTGCCAGCAGCCTCAGACTAGCGGGAGGCTATAATGAGCAGTTCTTC.